This T cell receptor (beta chain) was recovered during a study of T cell responses to AZD1222 COVID-19 vaccine. Assay used: immunoSEQ multiplex PCR; TCRdb lists only in-frame clones, some missing. Among roughly 67,000 clones listed, about 91% were seen once. The germline CDR1 and CDR2 sequences are LNHDA and SQIVND (reference sequence). Trimming removed 6 bases from V and 4 bases from J; junction bases left unmatched: 19. The CDR3 loop spans 19 amino acids. This receptor was identified in an adult in good health. The sample in question was peripheral blood, obtained on day 0 of AZD1222 vaccination. This chain connects TRBV19 to TRBJ2-1; 9 nucleotides line up with TRBD2. The CDR3 spells CASSLQGGASGTRYNEQFF. DNA of the CDR3: TGTGCCAGTAGCCTTCAAGGGGGAGCTAGCGGGACCCGTTACAATGAGCAGTTCTTC.